These T cell receptor beta chains were read from a single sample in a study of early stage breast cancer tumors. Sequencing was performed with immunoSEQ multiplex PCR; in TCRdb, only in-frame clones are kept and a portion is missing. The table shows about 34,000 clones, with just under 75% occurring only once. The specimen sequenced was breast tumor tissue. The receptors stem from a person aged 25 to 40 with breast cancer. CDR3s include the opening cysteine and the closing phenylalanine or tryptophan. A D gene is named only where the DNA matches it firmly. The size entry is marked missing in some rows and otherwise reads once, few, many or a size class.

J	D	size	V	CDR3	DNA
TRBJ1-2	NA	NA	TRBV5-1	CASSLEGEYGYTF	TGCGCCAGCAGCTTGGAGGGGGAGTATGGCTACACCTTC
TRBJ1-6	NA	NA	TRBV4-3	CASSQDGAASGGAGSPLHF	TGCGCCAGCAGCCAAGACGGGGCAGCGAGCGGGGGCGCAGGGTCACCCCTCCACTTT
TRBJ1-3	NA	NA	TRBV4-1	CASSQVGGLSGNTIYF	TGCGCCAGCAGCCAGGTGGGGGGACTCTCTGGAAACACCATATATTTT
TRBJ1-2	NA	few	TRBV6-5	CASSSSAGRGGYTF	TGTGCCAGCAGTTCGTCTGCAGGGAGAGGCGGCTACACCTTC
TRBJ2-7	NA	few	TRBV30	CAWSVRVGSGAPGQYF	TGTGCCTGGAGTGTAAGGGTGGGGTCAGGCGCCCCTGGGCAGTACTTC
TRBJ1-1	NA	once	TRBV7-3	CASSLGGFGGDSEAFF	TGTGCCAGCAGCTTAGGTGGATTTGGGGGGGATTCTGAAGCTTTCTTT
TRBJ2-3	TRBD2	NA	TRBV11-2	CASSLALAGGGTDTQYF	TGTGCCAGCAGCTTAGCACTAGCGGGAGGAGGGACAGATACGCAGTATTTT
TRBJ2-7	TRBD2	few	TRBV6-5	CASSYSSGASYEQYF	TGTGCCAGCAGTTACTCTAGCGGGGCGAGCTACGAGCAGTACTTC
TRBJ1-1	NA	NA	TRBV9	CASSVELGGRRTEAFF	TGTGCCAGCAGCGTAGAATTAGGGGGAAGAAGGACTGAAGCTTTCTTT
TRBJ2-1	TRBD2	NA	TRBV7-2	CASSILLAGHNEQFF	TGTGCCAGCAGCATCTTACTAGCGGGTCACAATGAGCAGTTCTTC
TRBJ2-3	NA	NA	TRBV12-5	CASGLVRGDRVDTQYF	TGTGCTAGTGGTTTGGTACGAGGGGATCGCGTGGATACGCAGTATTTT
TRBJ1-1	NA	NA	TRBV6-1	CASMEGKAFF	TGTGCCAGCATGGAGGGGAAAGCTTTCTTT
TRBJ1-5	TRBD1	NA	TRBV7-9	CASGQGANQPQHF	TGTGCCAGCGGCCAGGGGGCCAATCAGCCCCAGCATTTT
TRBJ2-2	NA	NA	TRBV1	CTSSQEPLDTGELFF	TGCACCAGCAGCCAAGAGCCCCTAGACACCGGGGAGCTGTTTTTT
TRBJ1-2	NA	NA	TRBV28	CASSLTPGDVSYGYTF	TGTGCCAGCAGTTTAACTCCAGGGGATGTTAGCTATGGCTACACCTTC
TRBJ1-1	TRBD1	medium-sized	TRBV5-4	CASSFPDRSNTEAFF	TGTGCCAGCAGCTTCCCGGACAGGTCGAACACTGAAGCTTTCTTT
TRBJ1-2	NA	NA	TRBV4-3	CASSQGTSNYGYTF	TGCGCCAGCAGCCAAGGGACTTCTAACTATGGCTACACCTTC
TRBJ2-1	TRBD1	NA	TRBV7-2	CASGTGRDNEQFF	TGTGCCAGCGGGACAGGGCGGGACAATGAGCAGTTCTTC
TRBJ2-3	TRBD2	NA	TRBV11-1	CASSLGLAGDTQYF	TGTGCCAGCAGCTTAGGACTAGCGGGCGATACGCAGTATTTT
TRBJ2-1	NA	NA	TRBV19	CASSDPGRGFIDEQFF	TGTGCCAGTAGTGATCCGGGACGCGGATTCATCGATGAGCAGTTCTTC
TRBJ1-1	TRBD1	NA	TRBV7-2	CASSPDRGRRTEAFF	TGTGCCAGCAGTCCTGACAGGGGGCGAAGAACTGAAGCTTTCTTT
TRBJ2-1	NA	NA	TRBV7-2	CASSRNLGGQVKDEQFF	TGTGCCAGCAGCCGGAACTTAGGAGGGCAGGTAAAGGATGAGCAGTTCTTC
TRBJ2-5	TRBD1	NA	TRBV6-6	CASSYSTGSAQETQYF	TGTGCCAGCAGTTACTCGACAGGGTCGGCCCAAGAGACCCAGTACTTC
TRBJ1-2	TRBD1	NA	TRBV25-1	CASSDGQGAYYGYTF	TGTGCCAGCAGTGACGGACAGGGGGCTTACTATGGCTACACCTTC
TRBJ2-5	TRBD2	NA	TRBV5-8	CASRYFLAGEAETQYF	TGTGCCAGCAGATACTTCTTAGCGGGAGAGGCGGAGACCCAGTACTTC
TRBJ2-1	TRBD2	NA	TRBV5-5	CASSWTSGSHEQFF	TGTGCCAGCAGCTGGACTAGCGGGAGCCATGAGCAGTTCTTC
TRBJ2-5	NA	NA	TRBV19	CASSPPGVRETQYF	TGTGCCAGTAGTCCCCCAGGGGTCCGGGAGACCCAGTACTTC
TRBJ2-3	TRBD1	NA	TRBV27	CASGRLTGGIDTQYF	TGTGCCAGCGGCAGACTGACAGGGGGAATTGATACGCAGTATTTT
TRBJ1-2	NA	NA	TRBV5-1	CASSFEVKYGYTF	TGCGCCAGCAGCTTTGAGGTCAAATATGGCTACACCTTC
TRBJ1-6	NA	NA	TRBV9	CASSGEGRRNSPLHF	TGTGCCAGCAGCGGGGAGGGCCGAAGGAATTCACCCCTCCACTTT
TRBJ1-5	TRBD1	NA	TRBV18	CASSPPGDSWGPQHF	TGTGCCAGCTCACCACCGGGGGACAGCTGGGGGCCCCAGCATTTT
TRBJ2-3	TRBD2	NA	TRBV30	CAWGTSGSASTDTQYF	TGTGCCTGGGGGACTAGCGGGAGCGCGAGCACAGATACGCAGTATTTT
TRBJ1-2	TRBD1	few	TRBV27	CASSLATTGGHGYTF	TGTGCCAGCAGTTTAGCCACGACAGGGGGTCATGGCTACACCTTC
TRBJ2-3	TRBD2	NA	TRBV30	CAWELAEHTDTQYF	TGTGCCTGGGAACTAGCGGAACACACAGATACGCAGTATTTT
TRBJ2-7	TRBD2	NA	TRBV27	CASSPFFTSGKYEQYF	TGTGCCAGCAGTCCCTTTTTTACTAGCGGGAAGTACGAGCAGTACTTC
TRBJ1-4	NA	NA	TRBV6-1	CASSEGRGGGGEKLFF	TGTGCCAGCAGTGAAGGGAGGGGCGGTGGTGGTGAAAAACTGTTTTTT
TRBJ1-1	NA	NA	TRBV2	CASRRGGTTEAFF	TGTGCCAGCAGGAGGGGAGGGACCACTGAAGCTTTCTTT